The sample holds one count of the clone carrying this T cell receptor (beta chain). It may be a read error: a sequence one base away is much more abundant. The sample belongs to a study of neurological immune-mediated disorders. Whenever a sequencing run was performed, it yielded over 190 million TCR-beta sequences from 15-18 subjects. TCRdb reprocessed the 5' RACE reads with MiXCR, giving one entry per CDR3 protein. The table includes roughly 56,000 distinct CDR3 sequences, about 3.3% detected once. The CDR3 totals 16 residues. Between the trimmed V and J ends, which lost 1 base and 6 bases, there was a span of 16 bases. Germline CDR1 is SGHVS and CDR2 is FQNEAQ.

The material sequenced was PBMCs. This clonotype originated in a woman aged 55-69 years with multiple sclerosis. The chain recombines TRBV7-8 with TRBJ1-5; TRBD1 might be the D (6 bases). CDR3: CASSLEDPGAGQPQHF. The CDR3 DNA is TGTGCCAGCAGCTTAGAGGACCCAGGGGCGGGTCAGCCCCAGCATTTT. Supplemented by reference TRBV7-8 and TRBJ1-5, the full variable domain reads GAGVSQSPRYKVAKRGQDVALRCDPISGHVSLFWYQQALGQGPEFLTYFQNEAQLDKSGLPSDRFFAERPEGSVSTLKIQRTQQEDSAVYLCASSLEDPGAGQPQHFGDGTRLSIL.